The rows below give T cell receptor beta chains drawn from one sample of a study of memory CD4+ T cells and cytomegalovirus serostatus. Produced via immunoSEQ multiplex PCR; TCRdb's table is partial and in-frame only. The sample lists over 45,000 clones; about four fifths were seen once. Sequencing was carried out using memory CD4+ T cells from blood. These receptors were collected from an adult in good health and CMV-seronegative. Some clones in this sample may be carry-over from other donors' samples. The conserved cysteine and the conserved F or W are not part of the CDR3 here. The order of the fields is CDR3 protein, V gene, J gene, D gene, clone size. A D gene is named only where the DNA matches it firmly. Rows give clone size only sometimes, using once, few, many, or a class for an expanded clone.

ASSLATLASEQY	TRBV7-6	TRBJ2-7	NA	NA
ASSVILAGGTQETQY	TRBV5-5	TRBJ2-5	TRBD2	NA
ASSRDTSYEQY	TRBV5-4	TRBJ2-7	NA	NA
ASSEIRTNEKLF	TRBV28	TRBJ1-4	NA	few
ASSQGLSETQY	TRBV14	TRBJ2-5	NA	NA
ASSSLAGGPYEQY	TRBV7-2	TRBJ2-7	TRBD2	NA
ASSLAGSLEKLF	TRBV28	TRBJ1-4	NA	NA
ASMGDNEKLF	TRBV6-6	TRBJ1-4	NA	NA
ASSLSSVAEGTDTQY	TRBV7-3	TRBJ2-3	NA	NA
ASSQDLAGGRGDTQY	TRBV4-1	TRBJ2-3	TRBD2	once
ASRSRLETQY	TRBV19	TRBJ2-5	NA	NA
ASSLSGPNYGYT	TRBV5-1	TRBJ1-2	NA	NA
ASSPSGRASDTQY	TRBV18	TRBJ2-3	TRBD2	NA
SARVREKLF	TRBV20-1	TRBJ1-4	NA	NA
ASSPPPYEQY	TRBV27	TRBJ2-7	NA	NA
ASHIAGVGADTQY	TRBV6-6	TRBJ2-3	TRBD2	NA
ASSDGTLRNQPQH	TRBV2	TRBJ1-5	NA	NA
AWSVGRLTLNTEAF	TRBV30	TRBJ1-1	NA	few
ASSPGALSGGTEAF	TRBV18	TRBJ1-1	TRBD1	NA
ATSEGGLGQPQH	TRBV7-8	TRBJ1-5	NA	NA
AAGRADTQY	TRBV6-6	TRBJ2-3	TRBD2	NA
ASSSGLARGYT	TRBV28	TRBJ1-2	NA	NA
ASSTGRDRGHEQY	TRBV21-1	TRBJ2-7	NA	NA
ASSRSTGNNEQF	TRBV9	TRBJ2-1	NA	NA
ASSPRQYDEQY	TRBV7-2	TRBJ2-7	NA	NA
ASRPRQQETQY	TRBV2	TRBJ2-5	NA	NA
ASSLWENSPLH	TRBV5-8	TRBJ1-6	NA	NA
ASEKGGGQGKTQY	TRBV5-1	TRBJ2-5	TRBD1	NA
ASRLTASYEQY	TRBV28	TRBJ2-7	NA	NA
ASSPPNNLGHNNEKLF	TRBV18	TRBJ1-4	NA	NA
ASSPTRRAGANVLT	TRBV4-1	TRBJ2-6	NA	NA
ASSLARFGGGYT	TRBV7-8	TRBJ1-2	NA	NA